These 15 T cell receptor beta chains were sequenced from one sample in a study of T cell responses to AZD1222 COVID-19 vaccine. Profiled with immunoSEQ multiplex PCR; TCRdb holds only in-frame clones, not every one. Altogether about 150,000 clones are present, around 89% being singletons, with the ten largest covering under 2.5%. The sample was peripheral blood, taken on day 0 of AZD1222 vaccination. These TCRs come from an adult in good health.

This clone appeared once. The genes are TRBV11-1 and TRBJ2-7; D not certain. V lost 4 bases and J lost 6, with 13 bases in between. The CDR3 length is 13 residues. Germline CDR1 and CDR2: SGHAT and FQDESV (reference sequence). CDR3 in amino acids: CASSSRTSAEQYF. CDR3 bases: TGTGCCAGCAGCTCTCGTACGAGCGCCGAGCAGTACTTC. The whole variable domain, filled in from reference TRBV11-1 and TRBJ2-7, reads EAEVAQSPRYKITEKSQAVAFWCDPISGHATLYWYRQILGQGPELLVQFQDESVVDDSQLPKDRFSAERLKGVDSTLKIQPAELGDSAMYLCASSSRTSAEQYFGPGTRLTVT.

The V gene is TRBV11-3, the J gene TRBJ1-1, with D uncertain. CDR3 size: 14 residues. The V and J ends lost 0 bases and 2 bases respectively, with 7 bases between them. In germline, CDR1 is SGHNT, CDR2 YENEEA. CDR3 in amino acids: CASSLDRGNTEAFF. CDR3 bases: TGTGCCAGCAGCTTAGATCGGGGTAACACTGAAGCTTTCTTT.

This chain connects TRBV9 to TRBJ1-4, with D hard to call. V was cut by 0 bases and J by 12 bases, with 15 bases left in between. Germline CDR1 is SGDLS and CDR2 is YYNGEE. CDR3 length: 14 residues. For the CDR3, the DNA is TGTGCCAGCAGCGTAGGGTCCTCTAAAGGAGAACTGTTTTTT. It encodes CASSVGSSKGELFF.

This chain links TRBV9 with TRBJ2-3, with 10 bases aligning to TRBD2. The CDR3 extends over 17 amino acids. The germline V gene has CDR1 SGDLS and CDR2 YYNGEE. J lost 1 base, V lost 1 base, and 6 bases had no gene match. CDR3: CASSVSGRARGTDTQYF. Here the CDR3 DNA reads TGTGCCAGCAGCGTAAGCGGGAGGGCTCGCGGCACAGATACGCAGTATTTT. The variable domain in full, with the rest retrieved from reference TRBV9 and TRBJ2-3, is DSGVTQTPKHLITATGQRVTLRCSPRSGDLSVYWYQQSLDQGLQFLIQYYNGEERAKGNILERFSAQQFPDLHSELNLSSLELGDSALYFCASSVSGRARGTDTQYFGPGTRLTVL.

The CDR3 coding sequence is TGCGCCAGCAGCTTGGACGGACAGGGTTATGGCTACACCTTC. This translates into CASSLDGQGYGYTF. This chain links TRBV5-1 with TRBJ1-2; 8 bases map to TRBD1. CDR1 is SGHRS, CDR2 YFSETQ, per germline. This CDR3 is built from 14 residues. The V and J ends lost 0 bases and 5 bases, in that order; junction bases with no gene match: 3.

The chain is built from TRBV10-3 and TRBJ1-3; D is unresolved. Trimming removed 4 bases from V and 3 bases from J, with 16 bases in between. The CDR3 is 16 residues long. Germline values: CDR1 ENHRY, CDR2 SYGVKD. CDR3 region: CAISAAATTGGNTIYF. The CDR3 nucleotides read TGTGCCATCAGTGCGGCAGCTACGACGGGTGGAAACACCATATATTTT.

This sequence joins TRBV9 and TRBJ2-6; D unclear. Germline CDR1 and CDR2: SGDLS and YYNGEE. Trimming took off 0 bases at V and 0 bases at J, with 4 bases between the two ends. This CDR3 has 15 residues. The CDR3 coding sequence is TGTGCCAGCAGCGTAGTGAGCTCTGGGGCCAACGTCCTGACTTTC. Its protein product is CASSVVSSGANVLTF.

V usage is TRBV5-1 and J usage is TRBJ1-6; TRBD1 agrees at 8 bases. Trimming removed 5 bases from V and 5 bases from J; junction bases left unmatched: 15. This CDR3 has 18 amino acids. Per the germline V gene, CDR1 is SGHRS and CDR2 is YFSETQ. The CDR3 loop is CASSFLPGQGVNNSPLHF. The DNA for the CDR3 is TGCGCCAGCAGTTTCCTCCCCGGACAGGGAGTAAATAATTCACCCCTCCACTTT. The full variable domain, with the rest looked up from reference TRBV5-1 and TRBJ1-6, is KAGVTQTPRYLIKTRGQQVTLSCSPISGHRSVSWYQQTPGQGLQFLFEYFSETQRNKGNFPGRFSGRQFSNSRSEMNVSTLELGDSALYLCASSFLPGQGVNNSPLHFGNGTRLTVT.

This clone was recorded a few times. The chain recombines TRBV9 with TRBJ1-2; D remains unclear. The CDR3 has 12 residues. CDR1 SGDLS and CDR2 YYNGEE come from the germline V gene. Trimming left V 0 bases short and J 5 bases short, with 5 bases between. In DNA form, the CDR3 reads TGTGCCAGCAGCGTAGGCCCGTATGGCTACACCTTC. It specifies CASSVGPYGYTF.

The chain's CDR3 is CATSGRQRGNTIYF. In nucleotides, the CDR3 is TGTGCCACCAGCGGCCGACAGCGAGGAAACACCATATATTTT. The genes are TRBV15 and TRBJ1-3, with a weak D call TRBD1 (5 bases). V lost 5 bases, J lost 4 bases, and 12 bases lay in between. The CDR3 is 14 residues long. Germline V CDR1 and CDR2: LNHNV, YYDKDF (reference sequence). Combining the CDR3 with reference TRBV15 and TRBJ1-3 gives the whole variable domain DAMVIQNPRYQVTQFGKPVTLSCSQTLNHNVMYWYQQKSSQAPKLLFHYYDKDFNNEADTPDNFQSRRPNTSFCFLDIRSPGLGDTAMYLCATSGRQRGNTIYFGEGSWLTVV.

This chain connects TRBV6-2 or TRBV6-3 to TRBJ2-7; 10 nucleotides agree with TRBD1. V trimming: 3 bases; J trimming: 0 bases; junction bases outside the gene matches: 5. The CDR3 extends over 16 amino acids. Germline CDR1 and CDR2: MNHEY and SVGEGT. The CDR3 DNA reads TGTGCCAGCAGTTATCCCAGACAGGGGGCCTCCTACGAGCAGTACTTC. Its translation: CASSYPRQGASYEQYF.

V gene TRBV9 combines with J gene TRBJ2-7; 12 nucleotides match TRBD2. V shed 3 bases and J 2 bases; nucleotides not matched to a gene: 0. CDR1 SGDLS and CDR2 YYNGEE come from the germline V gene. The CDR3 is 14 amino acids. CDR3 coding DNA: TGTGCCAGCAGCGCTAGCGGGAGGGCCTACGAGCAGTACTTC. Its translation is CASSASGRAYEQYF.

The genes are TRBV15 and TRBJ1-1; 7 bases are a match to TRBD1. The V and J ends lost 0 bases and 4 bases, in that order; junction bases with no gene match: 2. The CDR3 spans 14 residues. Germline CDR1 reads LNHNV; CDR2 reads YYDKDF (reference sequence). CDR3 DNA: TGTGCCACCAGCAGAGAGAACAGGGGCACTGAAGCTTTCTTT. Amino acid sequence: CATSRENRGTEAFF.

This clone appeared once. This sequence joins TRBV9 and TRBJ1-1, with D uncertain. Germline-derived CDR1 and CDR2 are SGDLS and YYNGEE. Trimming took off 3 bases at V and 4 bases at J, with 10 bases between the two ends. The CDR3 runs to 13 residues. CDR3 region: CASSDGVFTEAFF. CDR3 coding DNA: TGTGCCAGCAGCGATGGGGTGTTCACTGAAGCTTTCTTT.

The chain is built from TRBV5-4 and TRBJ2-5; D is possibly TRBD1 (5 bases). The CDR3 contains 14 residues. Between the trimmed V and J ends, which lost 5 bases and 5 bases, there was a span of 16 bases. Germline CDR1 SGHNT, CDR2 YYREEE (reference sequence). Written as DNA, the CDR3 is TGTGCCAGCAGTGACAGCGTGGATGGGGAGACCCAGTACTTC. Its translation: CASSDSVDGETQYF. Complete variable domain (other parts from reference TRBV5-4 and TRBJ2-5): ETGVTQSPTHLIKTRGQQVTLRCSSQSGHNTVSWYQQALGQGPQFIFQYYREEENGRGNFPPRFSGLQFPNYSSELNVNALELDDSALYLCASSDSVDGETQYFGPGTRLLVL.